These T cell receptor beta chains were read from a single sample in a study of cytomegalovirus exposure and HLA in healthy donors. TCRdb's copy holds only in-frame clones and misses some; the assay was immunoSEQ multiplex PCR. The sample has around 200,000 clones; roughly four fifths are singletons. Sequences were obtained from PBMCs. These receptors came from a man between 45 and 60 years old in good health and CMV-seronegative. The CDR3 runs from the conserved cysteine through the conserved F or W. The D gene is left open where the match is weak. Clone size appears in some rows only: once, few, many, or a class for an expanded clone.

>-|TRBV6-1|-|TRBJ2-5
TGTGCCAGCAATGACAGGCCTCGGGAGACCCAGTACTTC
CASNDRPRETQYF
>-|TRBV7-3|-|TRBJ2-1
TGTGCCAGCAGCCGGGCTGGCAGGGCATCTTCCTACAATGAGCAGTTCTTC
CASSRAGRASSYNEQFF
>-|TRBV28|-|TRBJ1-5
TGTGCCAGCAGTTCCATGGGCCAGGCCAATCAGCCCCAGCATTTT
CASSSMGQANQPQHF
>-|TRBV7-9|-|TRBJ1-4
TGTTCCAGCAGCACGAGCAGGATACTTCGTGAAAAACTGTTTTTT
CSSSTSRILREKLFF
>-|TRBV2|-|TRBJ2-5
TGTGCCAGCAGTGGGGGGTGGGGGACACAAGAGACCCAGTACTTC
CASSGGWGTQETQYF
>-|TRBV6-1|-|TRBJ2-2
TGTGCCAGCAGTGGTCTAGTAGGCGGGGAGCTGTTTTTT
CASSGLVGGELFF
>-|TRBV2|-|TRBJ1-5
TGTGCCAGCAGCGGGATCAGGGGCGGTCAGCCCCAGCATTTT
CASSGIRGGQPQHF
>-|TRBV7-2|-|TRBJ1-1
TGTGCCAGCAGCCCGACAGGTTACGGAGCTTTCTTT
CASSPTGYGAFF
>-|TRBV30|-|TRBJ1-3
TGTGCCTGGAGTTTTGGGGAGTCTGGAAACACCATATATTTT
CAWSFGESGNTIYF
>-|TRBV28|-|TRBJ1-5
TGTGCCAGCAGGGACACCGATAGCAATCAGCCCCAGCATTTT
CASRDTDSNQPQHF
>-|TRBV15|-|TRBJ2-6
TGTGCCACCAGCAGAGTGGTTGGGCCCTCTGGGGCCAACGTCCTGACTTTC
CATSRVVGPSGANVLTF
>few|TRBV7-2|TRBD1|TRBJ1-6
TGTGCCAGCAGCTTAGGTCGGACAGGGTCGAATTCACCCCTCCACTTT
CASSLGRTGSNSPLHF
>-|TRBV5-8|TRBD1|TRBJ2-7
TGTGCCAGCAGCTATACCGGGACAGGGATTTACGAGCAGTACTTC
CASSYTGTGIYEQYF
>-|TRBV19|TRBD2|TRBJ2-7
TGTGCCAACCGGGAGGCAGGGAGGTACTACGAGCAGTACTTC
CANREAGRYYEQYF
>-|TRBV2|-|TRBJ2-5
TGTGCCAGCAGTGAAGAGGAGCCTAAGGCGGAGACCCAGTACTTC
CASSEEEPKAETQYF
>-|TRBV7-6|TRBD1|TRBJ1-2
TGTGCCAGCAGCTCCCACAGGGGGCCCAACTATGGCTACACCTTC
CASSSHRGPNYGYTF
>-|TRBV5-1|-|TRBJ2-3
TGCGCCAGCCTAGAGGGATTTAGCACAGATACGCAGTATTTT
CASLEGFSTDTQYF
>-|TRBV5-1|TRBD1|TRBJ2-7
TGCGCCAGCAGACGGACAGGGGCCAACGAGCAGTACTTC
CASRRTGANEQYF
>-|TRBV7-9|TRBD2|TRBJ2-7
TGTGCCAGCAGCTTAGGACTAGCGGGAGTTGGTGCGCTCGACGAGCAGTACTTC
CASSLGLAGVGALDEQYF
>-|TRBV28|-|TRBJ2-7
TGTGCCAGCAGTTTGCAGGGTCCCTACGAGCAGTACTTC
CASSLQGPYEQYF
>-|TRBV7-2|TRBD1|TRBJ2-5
TGTGCCAGCAGCTCGACAGGGAACCAAGAGACCCAGTACTTC
CASSSTGNQETQYF
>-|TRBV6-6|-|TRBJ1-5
TGTGCCAGCAGGACAACCGAACAGGGAATTCAGCCCCAGCATTTT
CASRTTEQGIQPQHF
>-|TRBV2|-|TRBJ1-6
TGTGCCAGCAGTCTGAGGCCGGGGAATTCACCCCTCCACTTT
CASSLRPGNSPLHF
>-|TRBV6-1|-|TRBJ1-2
TGTGCCAGCAGGCCAGGGAGGGGGGTTAACTATGGCTACACCTTC
CASRPGRGVNYGYTF
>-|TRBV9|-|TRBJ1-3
TGTGCCAGCGGGGACTCTATCTCTGGAAACACCATATATTTT
CASGDSISGNTIYF
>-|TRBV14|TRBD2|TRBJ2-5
TGTGCCAGCAGCCAAGATAGGCTAGCGGGAGGGTCGGAAGAGACCCAGTACTTC
CASSQDRLAGGSEETQYF
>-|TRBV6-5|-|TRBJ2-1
TGTGCCAGCAGTTCGGAGGCGGTCCACTCCTACAATGAGCAGTTCTTC
CASSSEAVHSYNEQFF
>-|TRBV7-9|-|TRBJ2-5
TGTGCCAGCAGCTTAATACTAGCACAAGAGACCCAGTACTTC
CASSLILAQETQYF